The clone carrying this T cell receptor (beta chain) was seen at least ten times. Researchers amplified the TCR beta CDR3 regions from RNA transcripts. The HTBI set primed first-round TCR CDR3 RT-PCR. TCRdb reanalysed the multiplex PCR reads using MiXCR and keeps one entry per CDR3 protein. Of roughly 280,000 distinct CDR3 sequences in the sample, roughly 20% were seen once. The data derive from a study of T cells in Graves' hyperthyroidism and ophthalmopathy. Pregnant or lactating patients were excluded, as were those with uncontrolled infection or other autoimmune disease. The CDR3 runs to 14 residues. Trimming took 2 bases from V and 9 from J, leaving 16 bases between them. The germline V gene encodes CDR1 MDHEN and CDR2 SYDVKM.

The sequence came from a young man with Graves' ophthalmopathy. Sequenced sample: blood. The chain uses TRBV28 and TRBJ1-1; D perhaps matches TRBD1 (5 bases). The CDR3 loop is CASSLGGGQRKAFF. CDR3 nucleotide sequence: TGTGCCAGCAGTTTAGGGGGTGGGCAGAGAAAAGCTTTCTTT.